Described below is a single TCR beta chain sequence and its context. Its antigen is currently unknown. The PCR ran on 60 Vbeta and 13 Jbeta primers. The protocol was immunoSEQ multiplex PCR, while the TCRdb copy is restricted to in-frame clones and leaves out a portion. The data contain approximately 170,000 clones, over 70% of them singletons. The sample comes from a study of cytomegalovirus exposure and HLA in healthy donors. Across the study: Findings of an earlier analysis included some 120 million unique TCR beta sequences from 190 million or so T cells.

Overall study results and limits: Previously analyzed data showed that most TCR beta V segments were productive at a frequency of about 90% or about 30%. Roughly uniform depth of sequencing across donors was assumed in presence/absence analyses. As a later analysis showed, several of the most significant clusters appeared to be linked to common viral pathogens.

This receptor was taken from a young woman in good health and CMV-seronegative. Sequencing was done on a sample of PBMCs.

The CDR3 protein is CASRAPSSYEQYF. CDR3 coding DNA: TGTGCCAGCAGGGCACCAAGCTCCTACGAGCAGTACTTC. The chain recombines TRBV28 with TRBJ2-7, with D hard to call. Trimming stripped 6 bases from V and 0 bases from J, with 9 bases between. The CDR3 spans 13 residues. The germline V gene has CDR1 MDHEN and CDR2 SYDVKM.